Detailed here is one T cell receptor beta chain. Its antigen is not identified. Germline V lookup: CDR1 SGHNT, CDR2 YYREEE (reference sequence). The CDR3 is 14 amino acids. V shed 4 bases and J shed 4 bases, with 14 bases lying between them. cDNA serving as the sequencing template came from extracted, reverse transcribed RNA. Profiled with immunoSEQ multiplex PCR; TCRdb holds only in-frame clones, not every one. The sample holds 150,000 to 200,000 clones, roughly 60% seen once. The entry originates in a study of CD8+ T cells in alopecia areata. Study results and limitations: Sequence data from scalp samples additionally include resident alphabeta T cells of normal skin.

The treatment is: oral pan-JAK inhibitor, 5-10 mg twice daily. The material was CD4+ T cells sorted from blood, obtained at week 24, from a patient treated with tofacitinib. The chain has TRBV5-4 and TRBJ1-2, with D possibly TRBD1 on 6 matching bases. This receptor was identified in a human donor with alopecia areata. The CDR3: CASSPRDTLYGYTF. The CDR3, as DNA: TGTGCCAGCAGCCCCCGGGACACCCTCTATGGCTACACCTTC.